Following are 29 T cell receptor beta chains from one sample sequenced in a study of beta chain features in type 1 diabetes (dated by TCRdb to the late 2010s). The library was built by means of the immunoSEQ multiplex PCR assay. The entire amount of isolated RNA was reverse transcribed using the High Capacity cDNA Reverse Transcription Kit, so the sequenced TCRB transcripts were expressed ones. Imported from immuneACCESS, the table was reduced by TCRdb to in-frame sequences with V and J called. These copies leave out some clones; in studies compared against another copy, an unresolved V gene accounts for under half, and the cause of the remainder is not known. Counted in this sample were about 340,000 clones; under 8.5% of them appeared once. The ten largest account for 0.44% of the sample. Source material: central memory CD4+ T cells from blood. Every receptor here comes from a woman in her late teens or twenties in good health.

The chain combines TRBV4-3 with TRBJ1-1, with 8 bases fitting TRBD1. V gave up 0 bases and J gave up 11 bases; unmatched junction bases: 5. This CDR3 contains 13 residues. Looked up from germline, CDR1 is LGHNA and CDR2 is YSLEER. DNA of the CDR3: TGCGCCAGCAGCCAAGAGACAGGGGTTGAGGCTTTCTTT. This encodes CASSQETGVEAFF.

This clone was seen at least ten times. The rearrangement joins TRBV7-2 to TRBJ2-7; 7 bases align to TRBD2. The CDR3 is 14 amino acids. Trimming cost V 5 bases and J 6 bases; bases outside gene matches: 10. Germline V gene sequence: CDR1 SGHTA, CDR2 FQGNSA. The CDR3 loop reads CASSPMGEGTEQYF. Here the CDR3 DNA reads TGTGCCAGCAGCCCCATGGGGGAGGGCACCGAGCAGTACTTC.

Ten or more counts support this clone. This rearrangement joins TRBV27 to TRBJ2-3; no definite D call. The CDR3 has 13 amino acids. The germline V and J ends were trimmed by 0 bases and 4 bases, with 5 bases remaining between them. Per germline, CDR1 MNHEY and CDR2 SMNVEV (reference sequence). In DNA form, the CDR3 reads TGTGCCAGCAGTTTATCGGGGTCAGATACGCAGTATTTT. Translating gives CASSLSGSDTQYF.

This clone showed up many times. Other DNA sequences in the same sample also yield this CDR3. This chain joins TRBV5-1 and TRBJ2-3; D remains ambiguous. Per the germline V gene, CDR1 is SGHRS and CDR2 is YFSETQ. V lost 0 bases, J lost 2 bases, and 4 bases lay in between. This CDR3 region has 13 residues. The DNA for the CDR3 is TGCGCCAGCAGCTTGGGCCCCACAGATACGCAGTATTTT. This sequence encodes CASSLGPTDTQYF. Together with reference TRBV5-1 and TRBJ2-3, the CDR3 gives the full variable domain: KAGVTQTPRYLIKTRGQQVTLSCSPISGHRSVSWYQQTPGQGLQFLFEYFSETQRNKGNFPGRFSGRQFSNSRSEMNVSTLELGDSALYLCASSLGPTDTQYFGPGTRLTVL.

The rearrangement links TRBV11-3 to TRBJ2-5, with no clear D. With 3 bases removed from V and 5 bases from J, the gap between germline ends came to 16 bases. Germline V gene sequence: CDR1 SGHNT, CDR2 YENEEA. The CDR3 sequence is 15 residues long. The DNA for the CDR3 is TGTGCCAGCAGCTTCGACCCTAACCCCCGGGAGACCCAGTACTTC. It encodes CASSFDPNPRETQYF.

At least ten counts were recorded for this clone. The chain uses TRBV2 and TRBJ2-5; D is possibly TRBD1 (5 bases). This CDR3 region has 13 residues. Trimming removed 5 bases at V and 5 bases at J, with 12 bases between. Germline V gene sequence: CDR1 SNHLY, CDR2 FYNNEI. The CDR3 protein is CASSPRQSETQYF. CDR3 nucleotides: TGTGCCAGCAGTCCGAGACAGTCGGAGACCCAGTACTTC.

The chain recombines TRBV9 with TRBJ2-3; no definite D call. The CDR3 runs 14 residues. The germline gives CDR1 SGDLS, CDR2 YYNGEE. V was trimmed by 3 bases and J by 6 bases, leaving 14 bases between them. CDR3 coding DNA: TGTGCCAGCAGCGGACCCATTTTAGGCGATACGCAGTATTTT. Its translation is CASSGPILGDTQYF. Looking up the rest from reference TRBV9 and TRBJ2-3 gives the full variable domain: DSGVTQTPKHLITATGQRVTLRCSPRSGDLSVYWYQQSLDQGLQFLIQYYNGEERAKGNILERFSAQQFPDLHSELNLSSLELGDSALYFCASSGPILGDTQYFGPGTRLTVL.

The chain is built from TRBV28 and TRBJ2-5, with a tentative D call TRBD2 (5 bases). V was cut by 8 bases and J by 1 base, with 8 bases left in between. Germline loops: CDR1 MDHEN, CDR2 SYDVKM. The CDR3 loop spans 12 amino acids. CDR3 loop: CASQRLQETQYF. Here the CDR3 DNA reads TGTGCCAGCCAGCGGCTCCAAGAGACCCAGTACTTC.

This clone showed up just a few times. This rearrangement joins TRBV7-3 to TRBJ1-1; tentative D call: TRBD1 (6 bases). Germline values: CDR1 SGHTA, CDR2 FQGTGA. CDR3 length: 13 amino acids. Trimming took off 4 bases at V and 4 bases at J, with 10 bases between the two ends. The CDR3 bases are TGTGCCAGCAGCTCGACAGGTTTCACTGAAGCTTTCTTT. This gives the protein CASSSTGFTEAFF.

This clone was counted a few times. The chain links TRBV9 to TRBJ2-7; 8 nucleotides agree with TRBD1. Germline V gives CDR1 SGDLS, CDR2 YYNGEE. The CDR3 is 14 amino acids. V lost 3 bases, J lost 2 bases, and 4 bases stayed unmatched. This chain's CDR3 is CASSAGTGTYEQYF. Here the CDR3 DNA reads TGTGCCAGCAGCGCCGGGACAGGTACCTACGAGCAGTACTTC.

Only a few counts were recorded for this clone. The sample holds other DNA sequences that translate to the same CDR3. V and J are TRBV7-2 and TRBJ2-1; 8 nucleotides match TRBD2. This CDR3 has 14 residues. V lost 1 base and J lost 5; bases outside the gene matches: 1. Germline CDR1 SGHTA, CDR2 FQGNSA. In DNA, the CDR3 is TGTGCCAGCAGCTTAGGCGGGGGGAACAATGAGCAGTTCTTC. Translated: CASSLGGGNNEQFF.

This clone came up a few times. J is TRBJ2-7 and V is TRBV15; TRBD2 matches at 12 bases. The CDR3 sequence is 15 residues long. CDR1 and CDR2 (germline): LNHNV, YYDKDF (reference sequence). J gave up 5 bases and V 6 bases, and 8 bases lay outside the gene matches. CDR3 amino acids: CATRLATSGSNEQYF. CDR3 nucleotide sequence: TGTGCCACCAGACTTGCGACTAGCGGGAGTAACGAGCAGTACTTC.

This clone was counted between two and nine times. In nucleotides, the CDR3 is TGTGCCAGCAGCCAAGATCGAGGACAGGACAATGAGCAGTTCTTC. Translating it yields CASSQDRGQDNEQFF. The V call is TRBV4-2, the J call TRBJ2-1, with 7 bases aligning to TRBD1. J was trimmed by 5 bases and V by 0 bases; bases with no gene match: 4. The CDR3 is 15 residues long. CDR1 and CDR2 (germline): LGHNA, YNFKEQ.

CDR3 sequence (DNA): TGTGCCAGCAGCTCGAACGGTGGCACGCCGCAGTATTTT. It translates to CASSSNGGTPQYF. The genes are TRBV11-2 and TRBJ2-3; D gene unclear. The CDR3 runs 13 residues. Trimming shortened V by 4 bases and J by 10 bases, and 15 bases separated the two germline ends. Germline V lookup: CDR1 SGHAT, CDR2 FQNNGV.

The V gene is TRBV10-3, the J gene TRBJ2-3, with D possibly matching TRBD2 (5 bases). Germline lookup yields CDR1 ENHRY and CDR2 SYGVKD. Trimming cost V 4 bases and J 6 bases, with 5 bases left between them. The CDR3 is 11 residues long. This CDR3 is CAISGGDTQYF. CDR3 DNA sequence: TGTGCCATCAGTGGAGGGGATACGCAGTATTTT.

At least ten counts were recorded for this clone. This chain joins TRBV27 and TRBJ1-3; unclear D gene. With 2 bases removed from V and 2 bases from J, the gap between germline ends came to 7 bases. The germline CDR1 and CDR2 sequences are MNHEY and SMNVEV (reference sequence). The CDR3 length is 14 residues. The CDR3 nucleotides read TGTGCCAGCAGTTTAGAGGGTCCTGGAAACACCATATATTTT. This codes for CASSLEGPGNTIYF.

The chain recombines TRBV11-2 with TRBJ2-1, with 8 bases that match TRBD2. The CDR3 is made up of 17 amino acids. V lost 0 bases, J lost 0 bases, and 4 bases stayed unmatched. The germline CDR1 and CDR2 sequences are SGHAT and FQNNGV. The CDR3 protein is CASSLELAGGSYNEQFF. The CDR3 coding sequence is TGTGCCAGCAGCTTAGAGCTAGCGGGCGGCTCCTACAATGAGCAGTTCTTC. The variable domain in full, completed from reference TRBV11-2 and TRBJ2-1, reads EAGVAQSPRYKIIEKRQSVAFWCNPISGHATLYWYQQILGQGPKLLIQFQNNGVVDDSQLPKDRFSAERLKGVDSTLKIQPAKLEDSAVYLCASSLELAGGSYNEQFFGPGTRLTVL.

This chain joins TRBV15 and TRBJ2-5; 10 bases match TRBD2. J lost 5 bases, V lost 2 bases, and 11 bases had no gene match. Germline CDR1 and CDR2: LNHNV and YYDKDF (reference sequence). The CDR3 covers 17 residues. CDR3 nucleotide sequence: TGTGCCACCAGCAGATCAGGACCTAGCGGGAGATGGGAGACCCAGTACTTC. Translation gives CATSRSGPSGRWETQYF.

About this clone: Other DNA sequences in this specimen translate into the identical CDR3. The chain recombines TRBV19 with TRBJ2-3; D call uncertain. The germline CDR1 and CDR2 sequences are LNHDA and SQIVND (reference sequence). The CDR3 totals 12 residues. The V and J ends lost 5 bases and 2 bases respectively, with 5 bases between them. The CDR3: CASSLDTDTQYF. The CDR3 bases are TGTGCCAGTAGTTTGGACACAGATACGCAGTATTTT.

The chain joins TRBV7-2 to TRBJ2-1; TRBD2 agrees at 8 bases. CDR1 and CDR2 from the germline V gene are SGHTA and FQGNSA. Trimming at V came to 1 base and at J to 4 bases, leaving 6 bases not matched to a gene. The CDR3 totals 16 residues. In DNA form, the CDR3 reads TGTGCCAGCAGCTTAGTCGGTAGCGGGGCGTACAATGAGCAGTTCTTC. This codes for CASSLVGSGAYNEQFF.

This chain uses TRBV11-2 with TRBJ2-2, with D unresolved. V lost 5 bases to trimming and J lost 7 bases, with 11 bases between them. The CDR3 has 13 residues. The germline V gene has CDR1 SGHAT and CDR2 FQNNGV. The CDR3 nucleotides read TGTGCCAGCAGCCAAACCCCGGGCGGGGAGCTGTTTTTT. Its protein is CASSQTPGGELFF.

This clone was detected a few times. The chain has TRBV21-1 and TRBJ2-7; the D call in the table, TRBD2, was not verified against the DNA. TRBV21-1 is a listed pseudogene. The CDR3 spans 18 residues. This CDR3 is CASSKKCLASGVLYEQYF. The CDR3 nucleotides are TGTGCCAGCAGCAAAAAGTGCCTGGCTAGCGGAGTACTCTACGAGCAGTACTTC.

This clone occurred many times. The chain carries TRBV28 and TRBJ2-5; D remains unclear. There are 14 residues in the CDR3. The V end lost 7 bases, the J end lost 1 base, and 13 bases lay between the germline ends. The germline CDR1 and CDR2 sequences are MDHEN and SYDVKM. The CDR3 loop is CASIQWGSQETQYF. For the CDR3, the DNA is TGTGCCAGCATCCAGTGGGGTTCCCAAGAGACCCAGTACTTC. The full variable domain, with the rest looked up from reference TRBV28 and TRBJ2-5, is DVKVTQSSRYLVKRTGEKVFLECVQDMDHENMFWYRQDPGLGLRLIYFSYDVKMKEKGDIPEGYSVSREKKERFSLILESASTNQTSMYLCASIQWGSQETQYFGPGTRLLVL.

The sample holds many counts of this clone. V is TRBV7-9 and J is TRBJ2-7; no clear D. Deletions cut 1 base from V and 3 bases from J, with 13 bases between. Germline CDR1 SEHNR, CDR2 FQNEAQ (reference sequence). CDR3 size: 15 residues. Written as DNA, the CDR3 is TGTGCCAGCAGCTTAGACGCGGATGACCACTACGAGCAGTACTTC. Residues: CASSLDADDHYEQYF.

This clone was counted a few times. This sequence joins TRBV7-2 and TRBJ1-5; 9 bases map to TRBD1. Unmatched junction bases numbered 11, after V lost 5 bases and J lost 6 bases. Per germline, CDR1 SGHTA and CDR2 FQGNSA. The CDR3 length is 16 residues. The CDR3 reads CASSPTGQGPIQPQHF. The CDR3 region has the DNA TGTGCCAGCAGCCCCACAGGACAGGGGCCGATTCAGCCCCAGCATTTT.

The chain links TRBV6-5 to TRBJ2-2, with D unresolved. CDR1 and CDR2 from the germline V gene are MNHEY and SVGAGI. V was shortened by 5 bases and J by 4 bases, with 14 bases between the two germline ends. This CDR3 is built from 15 residues. CDR3 sequence reads: CASSPRSSGTGELFF. Written as DNA, the CDR3 is TGTGCCAGCAGTCCGCGATCGTCCGGCACCGGGGAGCTGTTTTTT.

This chain uses TRBV7-3 with TRBJ2-2; no reliable D call. The CDR3 consists of 12 residues. CDR1 is SGHTA and CDR2 is FQGTGA in the germline V gene. V lost 5 bases and J lost 7, with 8 bases in between. The CDR3 DNA reads as TGTGCCAGCAGCCACTACCACGGGGAGCTGTTTTTT. It yields the protein CASSHYHGELFF. The whole variable domain, remainder taken from reference TRBV7-3 and TRBJ2-2, is GAGVSQTPSNKVTEKGKYVELRCDPISGHTALYWYRQSLGQGPEFLIYFQGTGAADDSGLPNDRFFAVRPEGSVSTLKIQRTERGDSAVYLCASSHYHGELFFGEGSRLTVL.

The rearrangement joins TRBV27 to TRBJ2-1; 7 nucleotides align to TRBD2. Per the germline V gene, CDR1 is MNHEY and CDR2 is SMNVEV (reference sequence). CDR3 length equals 16 residues. J was trimmed by 9 bases and V by 3 bases; bases with no gene match: 14. CDR3 sequence: CASSFRSSGRTSEQFF. As DNA, the CDR3 is TGTGCCAGCAGTTTTCGTTCTAGCGGTCGGACGAGTGAGCAGTTCTTC.

This clone was found a few times. The chain has TRBV7-2 and TRBJ2-1; tentative D call: TRBD1 (5 bases). The CDR3 is made up of 15 amino acids. V dropped 3 bases and J dropped 1 base, with 10 bases sitting between them. Germline V gene lookup returns CDR1 SGHTA and CDR2 FQGNSA. The CDR3 DNA sequence: TGTGCCAGCAGCTTGGGGCGTGGATCCTACAATGAGCAGTTCTTC. It translates to CASSLGRGSYNEQFF.